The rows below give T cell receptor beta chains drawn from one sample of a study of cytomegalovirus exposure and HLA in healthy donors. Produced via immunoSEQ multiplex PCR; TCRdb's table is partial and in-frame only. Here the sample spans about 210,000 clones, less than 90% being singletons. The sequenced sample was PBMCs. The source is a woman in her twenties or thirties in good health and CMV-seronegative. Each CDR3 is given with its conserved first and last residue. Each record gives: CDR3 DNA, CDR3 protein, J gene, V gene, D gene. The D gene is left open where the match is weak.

cdr3_nt: TGTGCCAGCAGCCACCAGCGGGAAACCTCCTACGAGCAGTACTTC; cdr3_aa: CASSHQRETSYEQYF; j_call: TRBJ2-7; v_call: TRBV6-5; d_call: TRBD2
cdr3_nt: TGTGCCTTAGCAGTTACGGGTGGACTAGTTGCAGATACGCAGTATTTT; cdr3_aa: CALAVTGGLVADTQYF; j_call: TRBJ2-3; v_call: TRBV6-6; d_call: TRBD2
cdr3_nt: TGTGCCAGCAGCGCGCCGGAGTACAATGAGCAGTTCTTC; cdr3_aa: CASSAPEYNEQFF; j_call: TRBJ2-1; v_call: TRBV9; d_call: NA
cdr3_nt: TGTGCCAGCAGCTCTCAGGGTACTGAAGCTTTCTTT; cdr3_aa: CASSSQGTEAFF; j_call: TRBJ1-1; v_call: TRBV13; d_call: NA
cdr3_nt: TGTGCCAGCAGTTTATCCCAGGGAGGAACTGAAGCTTTCTTT; cdr3_aa: CASSLSQGGTEAFF; j_call: TRBJ1-1; v_call: TRBV27; d_call: NA
cdr3_nt: TGTGCCAGCAGTTTAGCGGGCTCCGGGGAGCTGTTTTTT; cdr3_aa: CASSLAGSGELFF; j_call: TRBJ2-2; v_call: TRBV27; d_call: NA
cdr3_nt: TGTGCCAGCAGCCCCCGGGACAGGTTCACAGATACGCAGTATTTT; cdr3_aa: CASSPRDRFTDTQYF; j_call: TRBJ2-3; v_call: TRBV7-6; d_call: TRBD1
cdr3_nt: TGTGCCAGCAGCTTAGGTTCAGCGGCCCACGAGCAGTACTTC; cdr3_aa: CASSLGSAAHEQYF; j_call: TRBJ2-7; v_call: TRBV13; d_call: NA
cdr3_nt: TGTGCCAGCAGCTTAGGGGGCGGGAGGACTGGATACGGGCAGTTCTTC; cdr3_aa: CASSLGGGRTGYGQFF; j_call: TRBJ2-1; v_call: TRBV11-2; d_call: TRBD2
cdr3_nt: TGTGCCAGTAGTATGAAATCGGCGGACATTAGTGGCTACACCTTC; cdr3_aa: CASSMKSADISGYTF; j_call: TRBJ1-2; v_call: TRBV19; d_call: NA
cdr3_nt: TGTGCCAGCAGTACCCTAGCGGGGGGACAAAGCTCCTACGAGCAGTACTTC; cdr3_aa: CASSTLAGGQSSYEQYF; j_call: TRBJ2-7; v_call: TRBV11-2; d_call: TRBD2